One and the same sample provided the 2 T cell receptor beta chains below, sequenced in a study of shared clonotypes between healthy human individuals. Measured with immunoSEQ multiplex PCR; TCRdb has only the in-frame clones, and not every one. In the table there are about 2.4 million clones, approximately 92% of which are singletons. Source material: naive CD4+ T cells sorted from blood. Subset noted: CD45RA+ positively selected. These receptors came from a man aged 18 to 29 in good health.

The chain joins TRBV30 to TRBJ1-5, with D tentatively TRBD1 (6 bases). V was cut by 3 bases and J by 7 bases, with 10 bases left in between. The CDR3 consists of 12 residues. Germline V gene lookup returns CDR1 GTSNPN and CDR2 SVGIG (reference sequence). The CDR3 protein is CAWSRGDQPQHF. The DNA for the CDR3 is TGTGCCTGGAGCAGGGGCGACCAGCCCCAGCATTTT.

A single count supports this clone. At one of its ends the junction is not consistent with the germline gene, which may arise from a read error. The rearrangement links TRBV10-3 to TRBJ2-3, with 7 bases identical to TRBD1. The CDR3 has 17 residues. CDR1 is ENHRY and CDR2 is SYGVKD in the germline V gene. CDR3 sequence: CASSEAFDRVGTDTQYF. The CDR3 DNA reads TGTGCCAGCAGTGAAGCGTTCGACAGGGTGGGCACAGATACGCAGTATTTT.